Listed below are T cell receptor beta chains from one sample, sequenced in a study of regulatory T cells in long-lasting Graves disease. MiXCR, run by TCRdb on the multiplex PCR reads, gives a single entry per CDR3 protein. The repertoire holds about half a million distinct CDR3 sequences, with 9.5% to 15% as singletons. These same records also appear under a second study, on T cells in Graves' hyperthyroidism and ophthalmopathy.

Sequencing used peripheral blood mononuclear cells (PBMCs), obtained at new diagnosis, from a patient treated with antithyroid drugs. The receptors were gathered from a woman under 40 with Graves disease. Both conserved end residues are part of each CDR3. Fields, in order: clone size, V gene, D gene, J gene, CDR3 DNA, CDR3 protein. D genes are given only for firm matches. The size of a clone is reported for some rows only, either as once, few or many, or as a class for expanded clones.

>many|TRBV5-1|TRBD1|TRBJ1-6
TGCGCCAGCAGCTCGCGGACAGGGGTCTCACCCCTCCACTTT
CASSSRTGVSPLHF
>few|TRBV30|TRBD1|TRBJ1-6
TGTGCCTGGAGTGTACCAGGGCGGGACAGTTCACCCCTCCACTTT
CAWSVPGRDSSPLHF
>many|TRBV27|NA|TRBJ2-4
TGTGCCAGCAGTTCCGGGTCCCTCGGACTAGCCAAAAACATTCAGTACTTC
CASSSGSLGLAKNIQYF
>few|TRBV27|NA|TRBJ1-5
TGTGCCAGCAGTCCAGGACTCCCCAATCAGCCCCAGCATTTT
CASSPGLPNQPQHF
>few|TRBV12-3/TRBV12-4|TRBD1|TRBJ1-1
TGTGCCAGCAGGCGGTATACAGGGGGCAGGGACACTGAAGCTTTCTTT
CASRRYTGGRDTEAFF
>many|TRBV13|TRBD2|TRBJ2-1
TGTGCCAGCAGCTTATGGGGTAGCGGGAGCTATAACGGCAATGAGCAGTTCTTC
CASSLWGSGSYNGNEQFF
>NA|TRBV9|NA|TRBJ2-2
TGTGCCAGCAGCAGATCTCCGGGACATCCCAACACCGGGGAGCTGTTTTTT
CASSRSPGHPNTGELFF
>many|TRBV11-2|NA|TRBJ2-3
TGTGCCAGCAGCCTTGTGACCAACACAGATACGCAGTATTTT
CASSLVTNTDTQYF
>few|TRBV2|TRBD2|TRBJ2-1
TGTGCCATCCCATTTACTAGCGGGAGGGGGAATGAGCAGTTCTTC
CAIPFTSGRGNEQFF
>many|TRBV20-1|NA|TRBJ2-1
TGCAGTGCTATCAGGGGTCACTACAATGAGCAGTTCTTC
CSAIRGHYNEQFF
>few|TRBV4-2|TRBD1|TRBJ2-7
TGTGCCAGCAGCCAAGCGGGACAGCTCCCCGAGCAGTACTTC
CASSQAGQLPEQYF
>many|TRBV3-1|NA|TRBJ2-5
TGTGCCAGCAGCCCCCCCGGAGAAACTGAGACCCAGTACTTC
CASSPPGETETQYF
>many|TRBV9|NA|TRBJ1-5
TGTGCCAGCAGCGCCGTTCAGCCCCAGCATTTT
CASSAVQPQHF
>many|TRBV28|TRBD2|TRBJ2-5
TGTGCCAGCAGTTTAAGAGGTAGCGGGAGGGTCCAAGAGACCCAGTACTTC
CASSLRGSGRVQETQYF
>few|TRBV5-6|NA|TRBJ2-2
TGTGCCAGCAGCCCTGCCGGTACCGGGGAGCTGTTTTTT
CASSPAGTGELFF
>NA|TRBV20-1|NA|TRBJ1-1
TGCAGTGCTAGACCCGGGAGGGGAGGGAACACTGAAGCTTTCTTT
CSARPGRGGNTEAFF
>many|TRBV19|TRBD2|TRBJ2-7
TGTGCCAGTAGTCTTTTAGCGGGAGGAACCTACGAGCAGTACTTC
CASSLLAGGTYEQYF
>NA|TRBV11-2|NA|TRBJ2-1
TGTGCCAGCAGCCAAACCCCCTATGACTACTCCTACAATGAGCAGTTCTTC
CASSQTPYDYSYNEQFF
>many|TRBV20-1|NA|TRBJ1-5
TGCAGTGCTCTTGGTTGGAATCAGCCCCAGCATTTT
CSALGWNQPQHF
>NA|TRBV30|NA|TRBJ2-7
TGTGCCTGGAGCGAAACAGGGAGTCTCTACGAGCAGTACTTC
CAWSETGSLYEQYF
>few|TRBV24-1|TRBD1|TRBJ1-2
TGTGCCACCTTGAAGGGACAGAACTATGGCTACACCTTC
CATLKGQNYGYTF
>many|TRBV28|NA|TRBJ1-2
TGTGCCAGCAGTTGGGGCCGAAGTCAGAGGACTAACTATGGCTACACCTTC
CASSWGRSQRTNYGYTF
>NA|TRBV18|TRBD1|TRBJ1-5
TGTGCCAGCTCACCCGAGGACAGGTCCAGGGGCAATCAGCCCCAGCATTTT
CASSPEDRSRGNQPQHF